Below, one T cell receptor (beta chain) is given with its context. The target antigen is unknown. The source of the sample is a study of T-cell memory formation after mild COVID-19. The CDR3 totals 14 residues. Losses at the gene ends were 3 bases for V and 0 bases for J; bases not matched to a gene: 3. Germline V CDR1 and CDR2: DFQATT, SNEGSKA (reference sequence). TCRdb itself ran the 5' RACE reads through MiXCR, one entry per CDR3 protein. The repertoire includes hundreds of thousands of distinct CDR3 sequences, about a fifth of them detected once, and around 7.7% sits in the top ten. General study results and limits: Clonal second-wave expansions that peaked on day 37 had unconfirmed SARS-CoV-2 specificity.

This TCR was recovered from an adult woman who had mild COVID-19 (a few samples of this study predate the infection). Cell type and time point are not known. The chain combines TRBV20-1 with TRBJ1-1, with 8 bases aligning to TRBD1. Sequenced input: PBMCs or a T cell subset sorted from them (not recorded which). DNA of the CDR3: TGCAGTGCTAGGGACAGGGAGCTGAACACTGAAGCTTTCTTT. Translation gives CSARDRELNTEAFF.